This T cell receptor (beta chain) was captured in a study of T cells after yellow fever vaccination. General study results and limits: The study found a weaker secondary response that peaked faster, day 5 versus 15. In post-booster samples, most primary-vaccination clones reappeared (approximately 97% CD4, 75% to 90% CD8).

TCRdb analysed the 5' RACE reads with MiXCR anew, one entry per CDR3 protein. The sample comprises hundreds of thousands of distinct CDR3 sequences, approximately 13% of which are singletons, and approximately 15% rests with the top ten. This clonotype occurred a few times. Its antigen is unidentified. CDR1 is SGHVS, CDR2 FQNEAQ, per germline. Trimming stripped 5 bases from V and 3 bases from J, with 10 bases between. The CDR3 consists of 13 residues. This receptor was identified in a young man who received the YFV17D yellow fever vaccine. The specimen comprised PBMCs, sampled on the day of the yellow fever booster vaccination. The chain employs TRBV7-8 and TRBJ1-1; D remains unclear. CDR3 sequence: CASSGTRYTEAFF. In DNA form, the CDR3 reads TGTGCCAGCAGCGGCACAAGGTACACTGAAGCTTTCTTT.